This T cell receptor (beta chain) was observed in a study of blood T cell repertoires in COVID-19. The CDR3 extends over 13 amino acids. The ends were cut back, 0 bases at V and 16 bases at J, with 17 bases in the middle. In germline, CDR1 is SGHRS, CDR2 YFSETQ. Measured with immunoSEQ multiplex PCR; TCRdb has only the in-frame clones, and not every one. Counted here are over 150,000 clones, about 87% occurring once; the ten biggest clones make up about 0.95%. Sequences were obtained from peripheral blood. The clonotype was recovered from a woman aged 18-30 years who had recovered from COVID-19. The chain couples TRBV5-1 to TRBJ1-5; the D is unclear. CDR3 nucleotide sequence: TGCGCCAGCAGCTTGGGGGCAGAAACAGCTTTACATTTT. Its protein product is CASSLGAETALHF.